The rows below give T cell receptor beta chains drawn from one sample of a study of CD8 T cells in Susac syndrome. TCRdb re-analysed the immunoSEQ multiplex PCR reads in MiXCR, keeping a single row per CDR3 protein. The table includes around 150,000 distinct CDR3 sequences, approximately 95% detected once. The specimen sequenced was CD4+ T cells from PBMCs. The receptor set was obtained from a human donor with Susac syndrome. Both conserved end residues are part of each CDR3. A D gene is named only where the DNA matches it firmly. Clone size, where shown, is once, few, many, or a class for clones that have expanded.

size: once; V: TRBV7-2; D: TRBD2; J: TRBJ2-1; DNA: TGTGCCAGCGGAAACGGGGGACTAGGCCTCACTGAGCAGTTCTTC; CDR3: CASGNGGLGLTEQFF
size: .; V: TRBV15; D: .; J: TRBJ2-1; DNA: TGTGCCACCAGCAGAGATGTTCAGCGCGAGCAGTTCTTC; CDR3: CATSRDVQREQFF
size: .; V: TRBV30; D: .; J: TRBJ1-2; DNA: TGTGCCTGGAGCCGAAACAGGGCTAACTATGGCTACACCTTC; CDR3: CAWSRNRANYGYTF
size: .; V: TRBV20-1; D: .; J: TRBJ1-2; DNA: TGCAGTATCATGGAGGGTAGTAACTATGGCTACACCTTC; CDR3: CSIMEGSNYGYTF
size: .; V: TRBV9; D: TRBD2; J: TRBJ2-1; DNA: TGTGCCAGCAGCCTCTCCAGCGGGGGGCCCTACAATGAGCAGTTCTTC; CDR3: CASSLSSGGPYNEQFF
size: once; V: TRBV9; D: .; J: TRBJ2-3; DNA: TGTGCCAGCAGCGTAGGGCAGCCTCGCACAGATACGCAGTATTTT; CDR3: CASSVGQPRTDTQYF
size: .; V: TRBV13; D: .; J: TRBJ2-7; DNA: TGTGCCAGCAGCCGAATCTCCTACGAGCAGTACTTC; CDR3: CASSRISYEQYF
size: .; V: TRBV6-5; D: TRBD1; J: TRBJ2-1; DNA: TGTGCCAGCAGTTACTCCGGGACAGGGGTCTTCAATGAGCAGTTCTTC; CDR3: CASSYSGTGVFNEQFF
size: .; V: TRBV7-2; D: .; J: TRBJ2-6; DNA: TGTGCCAGCAGCTTACGACAACACTCTGGGGCCAACGTCCTGACTTTC; CDR3: CASSLRQHSGANVLTF
size: .; V: TRBV12-3/TRBV12-4; D: TRBD2; J: TRBJ2-1; DNA: TGTGCCAGCAGCCCGTCTAGCGGGAGCCACAATGAGCAGTTCTTC; CDR3: CASSPSSGSHNEQFF
size: once; V: TRBV2; D: .; J: TRBJ2-7; DNA: TGTGCCAGCAGTGGGACTAAACCCGAGCAGTACTTC; CDR3: CASSGTKPEQYF
size: .; V: TRBV7-2; D: .; J: TRBJ2-4; DNA: TGTGCCAGCAGCTTAACGGGGTTAGCCAAAAACATTCAGTACTTC; CDR3: CASSLTGLAKNIQYF
size: .; V: TRBV12-3/TRBV12-4; D: .; J: TRBJ1-2; DNA: TGTGCCAGCAGTGGAGGTCCTAACTATGGCTACACCTTC; CDR3: CASSGGPNYGYTF
size: .; V: TRBV11-1; D: TRBD1; J: TRBJ2-7; DNA: TGTGCCAGCAGCTTAGGTCGGGACAGGGGATCAACCGCCGCCCCTCCCATCTACGAGCAGTACTTC; CDR3: CASSLGRDRGSTAAPPIYEQYF
size: .; V: TRBV20-1; D: .; J: TRBJ2-7; DNA: TGCAGTGCTAGCTCCGGGACTGCGCCCTACGAGCAGTACTTC; CDR3: CSASSGTAPYEQYF
size: .; V: TRBV5-6; D: .; J: TRBJ1-2; DNA: TGTGCCAGCAGCCACCGGACAGCTAACTATGGCTACACCTTC; CDR3: CASSHRTANYGYTF
size: .; V: TRBV6-5; D: TRBD1; J: TRBJ2-7; DNA: TGTGCCAGCAGTACACGGACAGGCGGACGATACGAGCAGTACTTC; CDR3: CASSTRTGGRYEQYF
size: .; V: TRBV7-6; D: TRBD2; J: TRBJ2-3; DNA: TGTGCCAGCAGCTTAGGGCGCCTAGCGGACACAGATACGCAGTATTTT; CDR3: CASSLGRLADTDTQYF
size: .; V: TRBV21-1; D: .; J: TRBJ1-2; DNA: TGTGCCAGCAGGTCCAACAGGGGGCAAGGACGTGGCTACACCTTC; CDR3: CASRSNRGQGRGYTF
size: .; V: TRBV11-3; D: TRBD2; J: TRBJ2-7; DNA: TGTGCCAGCAGCATGGGACTAGCGGGATCCTACGAGCAGTACTTC; CDR3: CASSMGLAGSYEQYF
size: .; V: TRBV15; D: .; J: TRBJ2-5; DNA: TGTGCCACCAGCAGAGAGGGGGGACGCGGAGAGACCCAGTACTTC; CDR3: CATSREGGRGETQYF
size: .; V: TRBV20-1; D: TRBD1; J: TRBJ2-5; DNA: TGCAGTGCCTCTCGGACAGGGCGCCAAGAGACCCAGTACTTC; CDR3: CSASRTGRQETQYF
size: .; V: TRBV29-1; D: .; J: TRBJ1-2; DNA: TGCAGCGTTTTAGCGGGGAATAACTATGGCTACACCTTC; CDR3: CSVLAGNNYGYTF
size: .; V: TRBV15; D: .; J: TRBJ1-4; DNA: TGTGCCACCAGTAGCAACGGGGCTAATGAAAAACTGTTTTTT; CDR3: CATSSNGANEKLFF
size: .; V: TRBV28; D: .; J: TRBJ1-1; DNA: TGTGCCAGCAGTTTAGGTGCCCCTTCCCGGGCTTTCTTT; CDR3: CASSLGAPSRAFF
size: .; V: TRBV20-1; D: TRBD1; J: TRBJ1-2; DNA: TGCAGTGCTCGGAAGGGACAGGGGGCAGAGGGCTACACCTTC; CDR3: CSARKGQGAEGYTF
size: .; V: TRBV29-1; D: .; J: TRBJ1-1; DNA: TGCAGCGTTTCGGGACGGAGCGCGCAGAACACTGAAGCTTTCTTT; CDR3: CSVSGRSAQNTEAFF
size: .; V: TRBV5-1; D: .; J: TRBJ1-1; DNA: TGCGCCAGCAGCTCGGGACCGAACACTGAAGCTTTCTTT; CDR3: CASSSGPNTEAFF